Detailed here is one T cell receptor (beta chain). What this receptor recognizes is not known. Base-call qualities are not available, and no considerably larger clone is one nucleotide away. All donors were healthy Caucasians. The twin cohort consisted of three pairs of female monozygotic twins, all aged roughly 18 to 29 years. Peripheral blood mononuclear cells were used as the source from which RNA for TCR libraries was isolated. The data stem from a study of identical twins (dated by TCRdb to the mid-2010s). Regarding the research as a whole: TCR alpha and beta repertoires from monozygotic twins, unrelated adults of various ages and cord blood were deep-sequenced to test whether fetal clonotypes persist. To rule out contamination, replicate twin experiments were performed at different times with different library preparation protocols. What the authors observed across the whole study: Compared with coincidental sharing between unrelated individuals, out-of-frame TCR alpha sequences shared between twins had an excess of sequences with low generation probability. Conclusions relied on cross-sectional statistical analysis, since the same donors could not be followed over many years. Recombination models systematically underestimated out-of-frame TCR alpha sharing in monozygotic twins but agreed with sharing between unrelated individuals. In beta out-of-frame sequences, excess twin sharing was weaker, because having fewer shared sequences lowered the signal-to-noise ratio. Invariant T cells such as MAIT and iNKT could partly confound zero-insertion analyses, although diverse VJ usage argued against such confounding for most clonotypes. Abundant cord blood beta clonotypes carried fewer insertions; young adult naive repertoires showed a weaker similar trend, while memory repertoires showed none.

Library generation was performed with 5' RACE. Sequenced on an Illumina HiSeq 2000. Template switching added a universal primer binding site, and the final cDNA carried a unique molecular identifier that allowed TCR cDNA molecules to be counted accurately. First-strand cDNA for TCR alpha and beta chains was synthesized from specific primers in the conserved constant-segment region. To control for contamination, every cDNA library carried two barcodes: a SMART-Mk sample barcode plus Illumina barcodes. TruSeq adapter sequences and Illumina sample barcodes were added in two successive PCR steps. Sequencing of the TCR alpha and beta cDNA libraries was done on the Illumina HiSeq platform using custom primers. Per the original workflow: Unique molecular identifiers were extracted from raw reads with MiGEC, and CDR3 positions were determined with MiXCR. Recombination models were inferred per individual with the repgenHMM and IGoR tools using an EM algorithm. The analysis of shared clonotypes was done with the tcR package in R, with sharing normalized by the product of cloneset sizes. To study raw recombination free of thymic and clonal selection effects, out-of-frame nonproductive sequences were analyzed. The raw public data were reprocessed by TCRdb itself: fastp quality trimming at Q25, MiXCR clonotype calling, in-frame beta chains only. CDR3 protein duplicates are merged, each entry listing the most common genes and DNA. What appears here as the V and J calls and clone size reflects TCRdb's work, not the paper's. This sample lists under 900,000 distinct CDR3 sequences; 9% to 15% were detected once. The biggest ten clones account for 1.5% to 2% of the sample.

These data were likewise used in another study, on yellow fever vaccine responses in identical twins. Per that second paper: According to the authors, the vaccine-induced T cell response in identical twins seemed to be partly convergent and partly specific to each individual. In identical twins, the study followed T cell clones that responded to the vaccine with precision.

Sequencing was performed on PBMCs. The sequence derives from a woman aged 18-29 years in good health.

The CDR3 region: CASSGQGKYQPQHF. In nucleotides, the sequence is TGTGCCAGCTCAGGACAGGGAAAATATCAGCCCCAGCATTTT. The chain is made from TRBV27 and TRBJ1-5; TRBD1 lines up with 8 middle nucleotides. The CDR3 runs 14 amino acids, cysteine and phenylalanine included. Only CDR3 DNA remains: 42 bases, in frame from the first base. Trimmed from V: 8 bases; trimmed from J: 5 bases; junction bases lacking a gene match: 8. The CDR1 and CDR2 encoded by the germline V gene (reference sequence) are MNHEY and SMNVEV.